This entry lists 12 T cell receptor beta chains sequenced from one sample in a study of blood T cells in healthy people across ages. The use of a sample-barcoded 5' primer and a J-beta primer mix characterized a second PCR of roughly 6 to 11 cycles. Via MiXCR, TCRdb re-called the 5' RACE reads, giving one row per CDR3 protein. This table holds fewer than 650,000 distinct CDR3 sequences, approximately 26% found once. This sample also belongs to another study, concerning T cells of mothers and their children.

Sequencing was carried out using blood. Receptors originate from a boy aged 2 to 10 in good health.

This clonotype was counted ten times or more. The V and J genes are TRBV4-1 and TRBJ2-4; no firm D call. Per germline, CDR1 MGHRA and CDR2 YSYEKL. V was trimmed by 3 bases and J by 1 base, leaving 16 bases between them. The CDR3 loop spans 17 amino acids. CDR3 residues: CASSQAIATPAKNIQYF. CDR3 DNA sequence: TGCGCCAGCAGCCAGGCTATAGCCACTCCCGCCAAAAACATTCAGTACTTC.

This clonotype came up a few times. The V gene is TRBV5-5, the J gene TRBJ2-1, with D possibly TRBD1 on 6 matching bases. This CDR3 spans 15 amino acids. Germline CDR1 reads SGHKS; CDR2 reads YYEKEE (reference sequence). V was clipped by 3 bases and J by 2 bases, with 12 bases between them. The DNA of the CDR3 is TGTGCCAGCAGCTCCACAGGGAATGCCTACAATGAGCAGTTCTTC. Translated: CASSSTGNAYNEQFF.

There are a few counts of this clonotype. V gene TRBV10-3 combines with J gene TRBJ2-7; 7 bases fit TRBD2. The J segment lost 6 bases and the V segment lost 1 base, leaving 9 bases of the junction unmatched. The germline V gene has CDR1 ENHRY and CDR2 SYGVKD. CDR3 length: 15 residues. Here the CDR3 DNA reads TGTGCCATCAGTGAGTGGGAGCGGGAAAGGGGCGAGCAGTACTTC. This encodes CAISEWERERGEQYF.

This sequence joins TRBV20-1 and TRBJ2-7, with TRBD1 as a possible D gene (5 bases). The germline V gene has CDR1 DFQATT and CDR2 SNEGSKA (reference sequence). This CDR3 spans 13 amino acids. Trimming cost V 7 bases and J 2 bases, with 15 bases left between them. In nucleotides, the CDR3 is TGCAGTGTGAAGGGGCAGGGCACCTACGAGCAGTACTTC. Protein: CSVKGQGTYEQYF.

The rearrangement joins TRBV29-1 to TRBJ2-3, with a tentative D call TRBD2 (7 bases). This CDR3 contains 15 residues. The V end was cut by 3 bases, the J end by 3 bases, with 16 bases between. The germline CDR1 and CDR2 sequences are SQVTM and ANQGSEA. The CDR3 DNA reads TGCAGCGTTGATGGTGGGAGGGGGGGGACAGATACGCAGTATTTT. Protein: CSVDGGRGGTDTQYF.

J is TRBJ2-5 and V is TRBV5-6; D is possibly TRBD1 (7 bases). The CDR3 runs 14 residues. From germline, CDR1 is SGHDT and CDR2 YYEEEE. The ends were cut back, 3 bases at V and 7 bases at J, with 16 bases in the middle. CDR3 residues: CASSSGGRWWTQYF. CDR3 nucleotides: TGTGCCAGCAGCTCAGGGGGGAGGTGGTGGACCCAGTACTTC.

In regard to this clonotype: A read error may produce the germline difference seen at one junction end. The V gene is TRBV3-1, the J gene TRBJ2-4; D not resolved. The CDR3 totals 14 residues. Per the germline V gene, CDR1 is LGHDT and CDR2 is YNNKEL (reference sequence). CDR3 amino acids: CASSPTRQVNIQCF. The CDR3 nucleotides read TGTGCCAGCAGCCCCACCCGACAAGTAAACATTCAGTGCTTC.

The chain joins TRBV3-1 to TRBJ2-5, with a possible D match to TRBD1 (6 bases). Germline V gene data show CDR1 as LGHDT and CDR2 as YNNKEL (reference sequence). V was clipped by 5 bases and J by 5 bases, with 18 bases between them. The CDR3 contains 15 residues. The CDR3 sequence is CASSLNRVFGETQYF. The CDR3 nucleotides read TGTGCCAGCAGCTTGAACAGGGTCTTCGGGGAGACCCAGTACTTC.

This chain's CDR3 is CASSLSLSQPHYGYTF. In DNA, the CDR3 is TGCGCCAGCAGCTTGTCACTCTCCCAACCGCACTATGGCTACACCTTC. The J gene is TRBJ1-2, the V gene TRBV5-1; D ambiguous. The CDR3 is made up of 16 amino acids. Germline CDR1 reads SGHRS; CDR2 reads YFSETQ. V lost 1 base to trimming and J lost 3 bases, with 16 bases between them.

This rearrangement joins TRBV6-5 to TRBJ2-1; D possibly uses TRBD1 or TRBD2 (7 bases each). The V end was cut by 1 base, the J end by 5 bases, with 18 bases between. Per germline, CDR1 MNHEY and CDR2 SVGAGI. CDR3 length: 17 residues. The CDR3 sequence: CASSYWSAGGAHNEQFF. CDR3 DNA: TGTGCCAGCAGTTACTGGAGTGCAGGGGGGGCCCACAATGAGCAGTTCTTC.

V usage is TRBV3-1 and J usage is TRBJ2-4; TRBD2 might be the D (6 bases). The CDR3 is 16 residues long. With 4 bases removed from V and 4 bases from J, the gap between germline ends came to 17 bases. Germline V lookup: CDR1 LGHDT, CDR2 YNNKEL (reference sequence). The CDR3 sequence is CASSPIFGGAKNIQYF. The CDR3 nucleotides read TGTGCCAGCAGCCCCATCTTCGGCGGGGCGAAAAACATTCAGTACTTC. Combining the CDR3 with reference TRBV3-1 and TRBJ2-4 gives the whole variable domain DTAVSQTPKYLVTQMGNDKSIKCEQNLGHDTMYWYKQDSKKFLKIMFSYNNKELIINETVPNRFSPKSPDKAHLNLHINSLELGDSAVYFCASSPIFGGAKNIQYFGAGTRLSVL.

CDR3: CASGLSGEETQYF. Written as DNA, the CDR3 is TGCGCCAGCGGCCTTTCTGGGGAAGAGACCCAGTACTTC. The rearrangement uses TRBV4-1 and TRBJ2-5; no clear D. CDR3 size: 13 residues. V was trimmed by 8 bases and J by 3 bases, leaving 13 bases between them. Germline lookup yields CDR1 MGHRA and CDR2 YSYEKL.